One and the same sample provided the 17 T cell receptor beta chains below, sequenced in a study of T cells in women clearing cervical HPV infection. Here immunoSEQ multiplex PCR was the method, and the copy in TCRdb shows in-frame clones only, minus some. This sample contains around 30,000 clones. The sample was blood buffy coat. The receptors stem from a woman aged 18 to 75 with a cervical HPV16 infection that either progressed to CIN3+ or cleared (not recorded which).

A note on this clone: With the read ending 3 residues before the CDR3 end, the germline J gene is used to fill in that end. Other nucleotide sequences in the sample specify the same CDR3. The chain combines TRBV20-1 with TRBJ2-3, with 8 bases aligning to TRBD2. Germline CDR1 DFQATT, CDR2 SNEGSKA (reference sequence). The CDR3 extends over 13 amino acids. V shed 2 bases and J 3 bases; nucleotides not matched to a gene: 1. The CDR3 region is CSARSGGTDTQYF. The part of the CDR3 DNA that was read is TGCAGTGCTAGAAGCGGGGGAACAGATACG.

A remark on this clone: The CDR3 extends 3 residues past the end of the read, so its final part is completed from the germline J gene. Other nucleotide sequences from this sample produce the same CDR3. The rearrangement uses TRBV18 and TRBJ2-5, with no clear D. The V end lost 3 bases, the J end lost 5 bases, and 13 bases lay between the germline ends. From germline, CDR1 is KGHSH and CDR2 LQKENI. The CDR3 totals 14 residues. Incomplete CDR3 DNA: TGTGCCAGCTCACCTGAACAGTTATTGGAGACC. It specifies CASSPEQLLET. The full CDR3 protein reads CASSPEQLLETQYF.

Remarks on this clone: Read sequence stops 3 residues before the CDR3 end, and the germline J gene provides the missing end. The chain carries TRBV11-3 and TRBJ2-2; no definite D call. This CDR3 spans 13 amino acids. Germline V CDR1 and CDR2: SGHNT, YENEEA. The V end lost 1 base, the J end lost 6 bases, and 6 bases lay between the germline ends. The DNA read from the CDR3 is TGTGCCAGCAGCTTAGTGGGCCCCGGGGAG. Translating it yields CASSLVGPGE. The full CDR3 reads CASSLVGPGELFF.

As regards this clone: The read stops 3 residues short of the end of the CDR3; the missing end is completed from the germline J gene. The chain joins TRBV20-1 to TRBJ2-5; 9 nucleotides agree with TRBD2. CDR1 DFQATT and CDR2 SNEGSKA come from the germline V gene (reference sequence). The CDR3 spans 14 residues. J was trimmed by 2 bases and V by 4 bases; bases with no gene match: 5. The CDR3 protein is CSATLAGVQETQYF. The CDR3 DNA, read in part, is TGCAGTGCTACCTTAGCGGGGGTACAAGAGACC.

In regard to this clone: The sequence runs out 3 residues before the end of the CDR3; the remainder is reconstructed from the germline J gene. The J gene is TRBJ2-4, the V gene TRBV5-6; maybe TRBD2 (6 bases). The V end lost 4 bases, the J end lost 1 base, and 12 bases lay between the germline ends. The CDR3 spans 15 residues. Germline CDR1 and CDR2: SGHDT and YYEEEE. CDR3 DNA, as far as it was read: TGTGCCAGCAGCCGCCGCGGGACTGCCAAAAACATT. Protein sequence: CASSRRGTAKNI. In full, the CDR3 is CASSRRGTAKNIQYF.

Note on this clone: The read is 3 residues too short to cover the CDR3 end, so that end is filled in from the germline J gene. This chain joins TRBV20-1 and TRBJ1-2; weak D call: TRBD1 (6 bases). V dropped 3 bases and J dropped 7 bases, with 12 bases sitting between them. The CDR3 totals 12 residues. Per germline, CDR1 DFQATT and CDR2 SNEGSKA (reference sequence). This CDR3 reads CSASNRVGGYTF. The sequenced part of the CDR3 DNA is TGCAGTGCTAGTAACAGGGTGGGTGGC.

In the case of this clone: The sequence runs out 3 residues before the end of the CDR3; the remainder is reconstructed from the germline J gene. This chain uses TRBV9 with TRBJ2-3; 7 bases agree with TRBD1. CDR3 length: 16 amino acids. Looked up from germline, CDR1 is SGDLS and CDR2 is YYNGEE. After removal of 4 bases from V and 0 bases from J, the junction contained 8 bases not matched to a gene. This chain's CDR3 is CASSSGQASSTDTQYF. The part of the CDR3 DNA that was read is TGTGCCAGCAGCTCAGGACAGGCGTCTAGCACAGATACG.

Comment on this clone: The read gets to within 3 residues of the CDR3 end, and the germline J gene fills in the rest. The identical CDR3 is also encoded by other nucleotide sequences in the sample. The chain carries TRBV20-1 and TRBJ1-2; D ambiguous. The CDR3 has 13 residues. In germline, CDR1 is DFQATT, CDR2 SNEGSKA (reference sequence). The covered CDR3 bases are TGCAGTGCTAGAGATGACTGGTTCTACGGC. Its protein product is CSARDDWFYG. The CDR3 reads in full as CSARDDWFYGYTF.

With respect to this clone: The read ends 3 residues shy of where the CDR3 ends; the end is completed using the germline J gene. This sequence joins TRBV10-2 and TRBJ1-5; perhaps TRBD1 as D (6 bases). Trimming left V 2 bases short and J 5 bases short, with 13 bases between. The germline V gene encodes CDR1 WSHSY and CDR2 SAAADI. The CDR3 covers 15 residues. The CDR3 bases that were read are TGCGCCAGCAGTGAGAGAGCGGGGGCCGATCAGCCC. Its translation: CASSERAGADQP. The whole CDR3 region reads CASSERAGADQPQHF.

Notes on this clone: The CDR3 extends 3 residues past the end of the read, so its final part is completed from the germline J gene. The chain uses TRBV5-1 and TRBJ1-3; 10 bases line up with TRBD1. The trim removed 0 bases at V and 3 bases at J, leaving 6 bases unmatched. The CDR3 spans 17 residues. The germline gives CDR1 SGHRS, CDR2 YFSETQ. CDR3: CASSLEGTGVNGNTIYF. CDR3 DNA (partial): TGCGCCAGCAGCTTGGAGGGGACAGGGGTAAATGGAAACACC.

The DNA read from the CDR3 is TGTGCCAGTAGTATCAGGGGGAGCGTGGGAGAGACG. The encoded protein is CASSIRGSVGET. The whole CDR3 protein reads CASSIRGSVGETQYF. This chain links TRBV19 with TRBJ2-3; 7 bases are shared with TRBD1. Read data end 3 residues before the CDR3 end; the end is taken from the germline J gene. The germline V gene has CDR1 LNHDA and CDR2 SQIVND (reference sequence). This CDR3 region has 15 residues. Full variable domain (missing parts from reference TRBV19 and TRBJ2-3): DGGITQSPKYLFRKEGQNVTLSCEQNLNHDAMYWYRQDPGQGLRLIYYSQIVNDFQKGDIAEGYSVSREKKESFPLTVTSAQKNPTAFYLCASSIRGSVGETQYFGPGTRLTVL.

On this clone itself: The read terminates 3 residues before the CDR3 end, so the remaining end is supplied by the germline J gene. V usage is TRBV19 and J usage is TRBJ1-6, with 7 bases fitting TRBD1. Germline V lookup: CDR1 LNHDA, CDR2 SQIVND (reference sequence). The CDR3 is made up of 16 amino acids. The V segment lost 2 bases and the J segment 7 bases; nucleotides outside the gene matches: 8. CDR3: CASSIFGTVGNSPLHF. The covered CDR3 bases are TGTGCCAGTAGTATATTCGGGACAGTTGGAAATTCACCC.

Notes on this clone: The read finishes 3 residues shy of the CDR3 end, and the germline J gene is used to complete it. The chain joins TRBV30 to TRBJ1-2; TRBD1 might be the D (5 bases). V was shortened by 2 bases and J by 5 bases, with 12 bases between the two germline ends. This CDR3 is 13 amino acids long. Germline CDR1 GTSNPN, CDR2 SVGIG (reference sequence). CDR3 DNA (partial): TGTGCCTGGAGTTGGAGGTGGACATATGGC. It is translated as CAWSWRWTYG. The entire CDR3 reads CAWSWRWTYGYTF.

Worth noting for this clone: Coverage ceases 3 residues before the CDR3 finishes, and the germline J gene fills in the end. The rearrangement uses TRBV23-1 and TRBJ2-1; 11 nucleotides match TRBD2. TRBV23-1 is an open reading frame whose function is uncertain. The V segment lost 6 bases and the J segment 6 bases; nucleotides outside the gene matches: 10. The CDR3 runs to 16 residues. CDR3 protein: CASRNVLAGVFNEQFF. CDR3 DNA (partial): TGCGCCAGCAGGAATGTACTAGCGGGGGTTTTCAATGAG.

Notes on this clone: The read terminates 3 residues ahead of where the CDR3 ends, so the germline J gene completes it. This chain connects TRBV19 to TRBJ2-5; perhaps TRBD1 as D (5 bases). V shed 2 bases and J shed 5 bases, with 9 bases lying between them. The germline CDR1 and CDR2 sequences are LNHDA and SQIVND (reference sequence). The CDR3 extends over 13 amino acids. The sequenced CDR3 bases are TGTGCCAGTAGTATACAGGGTGGGGAGACC. Its translation: CASSIQGGET. The full CDR3 sequence reads CASSIQGGETQYF.

Note on this clone: The sequence runs out 3 residues before the end of the CDR3; the remainder is reconstructed from the germline J gene. This chain uses TRBV29-1 with TRBJ2-3, with 11 bases aligning to TRBD1. The CDR3 is 14 amino acids. Germline V CDR1 and CDR2: SQVTM, ANQGSEA. The sequenced CDR3 bases are TGCAGCACCTCTTCCGGGACAGGGGGTGAGACG. Translating it yields CSTSSGTGGET. The whole CDR3 protein is CSTSSGTGGETQYF.

The CDR3 is CAVGGETLRDEQYF. CDR3 DNA (partial): TGTGCCGTCGGAGGGGAAACCCTAAGGGACGAG. The rearrangement uses TRBV2 and TRBJ2-7; D is perhaps TRBD2 (6 bases). The observed sequence ends 3 residues before the CDR3 terminus, with the missing tail filled in from the germline J gene. Germline loops: CDR1 SNHLY, CDR2 FYNNEI. Trimming stripped 11 bases from V and 5 bases from J, with 22 bases between. CDR3 length: 14 residues.